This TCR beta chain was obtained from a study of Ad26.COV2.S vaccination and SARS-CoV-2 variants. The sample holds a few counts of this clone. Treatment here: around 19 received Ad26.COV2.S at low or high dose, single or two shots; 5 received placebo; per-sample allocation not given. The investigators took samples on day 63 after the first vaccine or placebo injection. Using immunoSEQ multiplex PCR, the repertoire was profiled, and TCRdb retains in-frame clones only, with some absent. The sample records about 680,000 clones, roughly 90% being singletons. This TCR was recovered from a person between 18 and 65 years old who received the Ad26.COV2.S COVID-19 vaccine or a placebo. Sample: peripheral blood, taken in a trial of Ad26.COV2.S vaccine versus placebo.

As DNA, the CDR3 is TGTGCCAGCAGTTTGAACGTGAACACTGAAGCTTTCTTT. Amino acid sequence: CASSLNVNTEAFF. The rearrangement uses TRBV12-3 or TRBV12-4 and TRBJ1-1; the D is unclear. V was clipped by 3 bases and J by 0 bases, with 5 bases between them. The CDR3 consists of 13 residues.